What follows are 7 T cell receptor beta chains derived from one specimen sequenced in a study of regulatory and conventional T cells in RAG deficiency. The sorted conventional CD4+ T cells were CD25-low and CD127-high, with genomic DNA sequenced. Libraries were prepared by immunoSEQ multiplex PCR; TCRdb keeps only in-frame clonotypes and omits some of them. The sample includes tens of thousands of clones, 90% to 95% of them seen just once. The data also belong to a second study, concerning regulatory T cells. This second study notes: Primers: 52 TRBV forward and 13 TRBJ reverse.

Sample: CD25- CD4+ T cells sorted from blood. These receptors all stem from a human donor in good health.

This chain uses TRBV6-1 with TRBJ2-1, with D perhaps TRBD2 (5 bases). Looked up from germline, CDR1 is MNHNS and CDR2 is SASEGT. Between the trimmed V and J ends, which lost 4 bases and 4 bases, there was a span of 11 bases. The CDR3 contains 14 residues. CDR3 protein: CASSGSGGYNEQFF. The CDR3 coding sequence is TGTGCCAGCAGTGGCAGCGGCGGATACAATGAGCAGTTCTTC.

V is TRBV15 and J is TRBJ1-2; D remains ambiguous. This CDR3 region has 14 residues. Trimming took 0 bases from V and 0 from J, leaving 5 bases between them. Germline V CDR1 and CDR2: LNHNV, YYDKDF (reference sequence). The CDR3 here is CATSRDIANYGYTF. The CDR3 DNA reads TGTGCCACCAGCAGAGACATTGCTAACTATGGCTACACCTTC.

The J gene is TRBJ1-2, the V gene TRBV25-1, with D hard to call. There are 13 residues in the CDR3. Trimming stripped 8 bases from V and 8 bases from J, with 18 bases between. From germline, CDR1 is MGHDK and CDR2 SYGVNS. In DNA form, the CDR3 reads TGTGCCAGCCTCGCCCATGGCAGGCAGGGCTACACCTTC. Protein sequence: CASLAHGRQGYTF.

This clone was seen a handful of times. The chain joins TRBV25-1 to TRBJ1-2, with D possibly being TRBD1 (6 bases). From germline, CDR1 is MGHDK and CDR2 SYGVNS. The CDR3 has 15 amino acids. V lost 8 bases and J 1 base, leaving 17 bases between the germline ends. This chain's CDR3 is CASRGGAGVNYGYTF. The CDR3, as DNA: TGTGCCAGCCGGGGGGGGGCGGGGGTTAACTATGGCTACACCTTC.

The V and J genes are TRBV6-6 and TRBJ1-5; D is possibly TRBD1 (5 bases). The length of the CDR3 is 15 residues. The V gene's germline CDR1 is MNHNY and CDR2 SVGAGI (reference sequence). V was trimmed by 5 bases and J by 2 bases, leaving 13 bases between them. This CDR3 reads CASSDGTSRNQPQHF. CDR3 DNA sequence: TGTGCCAGCAGTGACGGGACTAGTCGCAATCAGCCCCAGCATTTT.

The CDR3 here is CASSIRDSPYNEQFF. DNA for the CDR3: TGTGCCAGTAGTATAAGGGACAGCCCCTACAATGAGCAGTTCTTC. The J gene is TRBJ2-1, the V gene TRBV19; TRBD1 matches at 7 bases. In germline, CDR1 is LNHDA, CDR2 SQIVND (reference sequence). The CDR3 totals 15 residues. Trimming at V came to 2 bases and at J to 2 bases, leaving 3 bases not matched to a gene.

The V and J genes are TRBV29-1 and TRBJ2-5; TRBD1 is a possible D gene (5 bases). This CDR3 contains 14 residues. Germline CDR1 SQVTM, CDR2 ANQGSEA. The V gene lost 3 bases and the J gene lost 5 bases, with 16 bases spanning the gap. CDR3 amino acids: CSVDTPGRRETQYF. The CDR3, as DNA: TGCAGCGTTGATACGCCAGGGCGAAGGGAGACCCAGTACTTC.